This T cell receptor beta chain was documented in a study of T cell repertoires in aging, cancer and after chemotherapy. About the research overall: The full dataset contained approximately 9.6 million TCR reads. Study findings and constraints: Age-matched healthy donors had significantly more diverse, less clonal blood TCR repertoires than untreated cancer patients.

With respect to this clonotype: Its antigen is undetermined.

Rearranged V-D-J TRB sequences were amplified with a mixed TRB-A/B primer pool. TCRdb used MiXCR to reprocess the multiplex PCR reads, holding one entry per CDR3 protein. Among about 9,200 distinct CDR3 sequences listed, roughly 35% were seen once. TCR beta rearrangements were amplified from peripheral blood genomic DNA. This CDR3 is built from 16 residues. With 5 bases clipped from V and 8 bases from J, the junction kept 13 bases outside the gene matches. Per germline, CDR1 MNHNS and CDR2 SASEGT. The chain has TRBV6-1 and TRBJ2-1; 9 nucleotides line up with TRBD1. This clonotype was sampled from a human donor in good health. Sequencing was carried out using blood. The CDR3 spells CASSRTGELGGDEQFF. CDR3 coding DNA: TGTGCCAGCAGTCGGACAGGGGAACTAGGGGGCGATGAGCAGTTCTTC.